This T cell receptor beta chain was obtained from a study of control samples from healthy donors and cancer patients (dated by TCRdb to about 2020). On this clone itself: The antigen it recognizes is unknown. One base away there is no much larger clone; base qualities are not given.

The library came from the immunoSEQ multiplex PCR assay. TCRdb re-hosts the immuneACCESS table, in-frame sequences only. Its copies lack some clones; in the studies checked, an unresolved V gene accounts for under half of them, and the cause for the rest is not known. The sample table holds about 51,000 clones, of which more than 70% were seen once. The ten most abundant clones make up about 39% of the sample. The receptor was isolated from a man in his fifties or sixties with head and neck cancer. Sequenced input: PBMCs.

The nucleotide sequence is given as TGCGCCAGCAGTGAGATGGGGTCCGGCAATCAGCCCCAGCATTTT. Its protein product is CASSEMGSGNQPQHF. This chain is built from TRBV10-1 and TRBJ1-5; there is no confident call for the D gene. The germline V gene encodes CDR1 WNHNN and CDR2 SYGVQD (reference sequence). V loses 2 bases, J loses 2 bases, and the germline ends lie 10 bases apart. Its CDR3 holds 15 amino acids, cysteine through phenylalanine. The entry retains the CDR3 DNA only, 45 bases that are in frame from base 1.